This T cell receptor beta chain was observed in a study of T cells after posttransplantation cyclophosphamide. The V gene's germline CDR1 is SGHTA and CDR2 FQGNSA. This CDR3 is built from 13 residues. The ends lost 5 bases at V and 6 bases at J; junction bases unmatched: 1. Produced via immunoSEQ multiplex PCR; TCRdb's table is partial and in-frame only. The repertoire consists of about 28,000 clones, with approximately 90% occurring once and the leading ten covering roughly 3.3%. Sequencing was carried out using PBMCs. The origin of this receptor is a man aged 45-60 years. J is TRBJ1-4 and V is TRBV7-2, with 9 bases aligning to TRBD1. This CDR3 is CASSRDRDEKLFF. CDR3 bases: TGTGCCAGCAGCCGGGACAGGGATGAAAAACTGTTTTTT.